The clone carrying this T cell receptor (beta chain) has just a few counts. Its antigen remains unidentified. The CDR3 sequence is 13 residues long. Germline V gene lookup returns CDR1 MNHEY and CDR2 SVGAGI. V gave up 0 bases and J gave up 8 bases, with 10 bases separating them. Use of 60 Vbeta and 13 Jbeta primers characterized the PCR. As handled by the study authors: Later, an analysis found around 77 million unique TCR beta chains, and about 10 million of these were shared. TCRdb's copy holds only in-frame clones and misses some; the assay was immunoSEQ multiplex PCR. The V and J calls and clone size come from that table; D and trimming were worked out from the DNA. The sample comprises about 140,000 clones, around 82% of which are singletons, and around 3% rests with the top ten. The data belong to a study of cytomegalovirus exposure and HLA in healthy donors. Study in general: For the roughly 400 genotyped donors, over 80% fell within the Caucasian-associated ancestry cluster.

The study, taken as a whole, reports: Apart from CMV serostatus, no immune exposure information was available.

The chain carries TRBV6-5 and TRBJ1-1; possible D gene TRBD1, 5 bases. This clonotype was sampled from a female donor in good health and CMV-seronegative. The sample comprised PBMCs. DNA of the CDR3: TGTGCCAGCAGTTACTCGGCCAGGGTAGAAGCTTTCTTT. Translating it yields CASSYSARVEAFF.